These 16 T cell receptor beta chains were sequenced from one sample in a study of CD8 T cells in Susac syndrome. It was with random hexamers that roughly 0.45 to 1 ug RNA was reverse transcribed. TCRdb redid the calling of the immunoSEQ multiplex PCR reads with MiXCR, one entry per CDR3 protein. The sample yields 150,000 or so distinct CDR3 sequences, about 92% seen once. What was sequenced was CD4+ T cells from PBMCs. The receptor source for this set is a human donor in good health.

The chain carries TRBV7-9 and TRBJ1-1; D is ambiguous. V shed 1 base and J shed 1 base, with 4 bases lying between them. The CDR3 loop spans 13 amino acids. Looked up from germline, CDR1 is SEHNR and CDR2 is FQNEAQ (reference sequence). DNA of the CDR3: TGTGCCAGCAGCTTAGAGACGAACACTGAAGCTTTCTTT. Translation gives CASSLETNTEAFF.

The V and J genes are TRBV6-2 or TRBV6-3 and TRBJ2-2; 10 nucleotides line up with TRBD1. CDR3 length equals 18 residues. Losses at the gene ends were 4 bases for V and 5 bases for J; bases not matched to a gene: 13. The V gene's germline CDR1 is MNHEY and CDR2 SVGEGT. Here the CDR3 reads CASSFLDRGRRGTGELFF. Here the CDR3 DNA reads TGTGCCAGCAGTTTCCTTGACAGGGGGCGGAGAGGAACCGGGGAGCTGTTTTTT.

This clonotype was seen once. In DNA, the CDR3 is TGTGCCAGCTCACCACCTCAGGTGCGCGGTAGATACACAGATACGCAGTATTTT. Translated, it gives CASSPPQVRGRYTDTQYF. The chain couples TRBV18 to TRBJ2-3; D remains ambiguous. From germline, CDR1 is KGHSH and CDR2 LQKENI. Trimming removed 0 bases at V and 2 bases at J, with 18 bases between. The length of the CDR3 is 18 residues. Full variable domain (remainder filled in from reference TRBV18 and TRBJ2-3): NAGVMQNPRHLVRRRGQEARLRCSPMKGHSHVYWYRQLPEEGLKFMVYLQKENIIDESGMPKERFSAEFPKEGPSILRIQQVVRGDSAAYFCASSPPQVRGRYTDTQYFGPGTRLTVL.

J is TRBJ2-5 and V is TRBV27; D might be TRBD1 or TRBD2, each matching 6 bases. Germline CDR1 and CDR2: MNHEY and SMNVEV (reference sequence). Trimming pared 0 bases from V and 4 bases from J, leaving 15 bases between. There are 16 residues in the CDR3. The chain's CDR3 is CASSLSRRGRGETQYF. The CDR3 DNA sequence: TGTGCCAGCAGTTTATCGCGTCGGGGGCGGGGAGAGACCCAGTACTTC.

The genes are TRBV6-5 and TRBJ1-6, with D uncertain. Germline CDR1 MNHEY, CDR2 SVGAGI. This CDR3 is 17 amino acids long. V was trimmed by 1 base and J by 0 bases, leaving 10 bases between them. The CDR3 coding sequence is TGTGCCAGCAGTTACTGGGCACAGAGCTCCTATAATTCACCCCTCCACTTT. It codes for CASSYWAQSSYNSPLHF.

The V and J genes are TRBV19 and TRBJ1-2; D remains unclear. V lost 7 bases and J lost 3, with 15 bases in between. CDR1 LNHDA and CDR2 SQIVND come from the germline V gene (reference sequence). This CDR3 spans 14 amino acids. The chain's CDR3 is CASNTPGIHYGYTF. CDR3 sequence (DNA): TGTGCCAGTAACACCCCGGGAATCCACTATGGCTACACCTTC.

A remark on this clonotype: An end of the junction differs from the germline gene, which may be a read error. The chain employs TRBV5-1 and TRBJ2-7; 10 positions match TRBD2. The CDR3 is made up of 15 amino acids. Germline CDR1 is SGHRS and CDR2 is YFSETQ. The chain's CDR3 is CASSLGLAGAYEQYF. CDR3 DNA sequence: TGTGCCAGCAGCTTAGGTCTAGCGGGGGCCTACGAGCAGTACTTC.

The chain carries TRBV18 and TRBJ1-1; TRBD1 is a possible D gene (6 bases). This CDR3 comprises 15 residues. V lost 1 base, J lost 0 bases, and 9 bases lay in between. CDR1 KGHSH and CDR2 LQKENI come from the germline V gene. The CDR3 sequence: CASSPRGAMNTEAFF. CDR3 nucleotides: TGTGCCAGCTCACCACGGGGGGCCATGAACACTGAAGCTTTCTTT. Using reference TRBV18 and TRBJ1-1 for the parts outside the CDR3, the full variable domain is NAGVMQNPRHLVRRRGQEARLRCSPMKGHSHVYWYRQLPEEGLKFMVYLQKENIIDESGMPKERFSAEFPKEGPSILRIQQVVRGDSAAYFCASSPRGAMNTEAFFGQGTRLTVV.

A single count supports this clonotype. V usage is TRBV5-1 and J usage is TRBJ2-3; D may correspond to TRBD1 or TRBD2 (7 bases each). V dropped 2 bases and J dropped 4 bases, with 14 bases sitting between them. The CDR3 totals 15 residues. The germline gives CDR1 SGHRS, CDR2 YFSETQ. For the CDR3, the DNA is TGCGCCAGCAGCTTCTCGACAGGGAGGGCAGATACGCAGTATTTT. It translates to CASSFSTGRADTQYF.

The rearrangement joins TRBV3-1 to TRBJ2-7; 9 bases map to TRBD1. CDR1 and CDR2 (germline): LGHDT, YNNKEL (reference sequence). There are 14 residues in the CDR3. Trimming at V came to 3 bases and at J to 2 bases, leaving 2 bases not matched to a gene. The CDR3 reads CASSHGTGTYEQYF. The DNA for the CDR3 is TGTGCCAGCAGCCACGGGACAGGGACCTACGAGCAGTACTTC.

The chain recombines TRBV5-1 with TRBJ1-2; 9 positions match TRBD1. Germline V lookup: CDR1 SGHRS, CDR2 YFSETQ. V was pared by 4 bases and J by 6 bases, with 1 base of the junction left unmatched. The CDR3 length is 12 residues. The CDR3 is CASSRDRDGYTF. CDR3 DNA sequence: TGCGCCAGCAGCCGGGACAGGGATGGCTACACCTTC.

This chain uses TRBV11-2 with TRBJ2-4; TRBD1 agrees at 7 bases. The CDR3 is 15 amino acids. Per germline, CDR1 SGHAT and CDR2 FQNNGV. V dropped 0 bases and J dropped 4; count of bases not matched to a gene: 3. The CDR3 protein is CASSLDGTAKNIQYF. In DNA, the CDR3 is TGTGCCAGCAGCTTAGATGGGACAGCAAAAAACATTCAGTACTTC.

The chain uses TRBV6-2 or TRBV6-3 and TRBJ1-1; D is ambiguous. Deletions cut 7 bases from V and 4 bases from J, with 22 bases between. In germline, CDR1 is MNHEY, CDR2 SVGEGT. The CDR3 has 16 amino acids. The CDR3 nucleotides read TGTGCCAGCACCTCCGACACCCCGATAGTGGGCACTGAAGCTTTCTTT. As protein: CASTSDTPIVGTEAFF.

This clonotype was observed once. The chain recombines TRBV20-1 with TRBJ2-7; tentative D call: TRBD1 (7 bases). This CDR3 comprises 13 residues. Germline V gives CDR1 DFQATT, CDR2 SNEGSKA (reference sequence). Trimming left V 5 bases short and J 0 bases short, with 11 bases between. CDR3 sequence (DNA): TGCAGTGCTGCGGGGACAGACTCCTACGAGCAGTACTTC. This encodes CSAAGTDSYEQYF.

V gene TRBV6-1 combines with J gene TRBJ2-3, with D tentatively TRBD1 (6 bases). The V gene's germline CDR1 is MNHNS and CDR2 SASEGT. The CDR3 sequence is 16 residues long. Trimming cost V 0 bases and J 1 base, with 11 bases left between them. The CDR3 is CASSEAAGDGTDTQYF. CDR3 nucleotides: TGTGCCAGCAGTGAAGCGGCAGGGGACGGCACAGATACGCAGTATTTT.

This sequence joins TRBV7-2 and TRBJ1-2; D might be TRBD1 (6 bases). The CDR3 sequence is 15 residues long. V was clipped by 6 bases and J by 0 bases, with 14 bases between them. Germline CDR1 reads SGHTA; CDR2 reads FQGNSA. The CDR3 reads CASRDTGTTNYGYTF. As DNA, the CDR3 is TGTGCCAGCAGGGATACCGGGACAACTAACTATGGCTACACCTTC.